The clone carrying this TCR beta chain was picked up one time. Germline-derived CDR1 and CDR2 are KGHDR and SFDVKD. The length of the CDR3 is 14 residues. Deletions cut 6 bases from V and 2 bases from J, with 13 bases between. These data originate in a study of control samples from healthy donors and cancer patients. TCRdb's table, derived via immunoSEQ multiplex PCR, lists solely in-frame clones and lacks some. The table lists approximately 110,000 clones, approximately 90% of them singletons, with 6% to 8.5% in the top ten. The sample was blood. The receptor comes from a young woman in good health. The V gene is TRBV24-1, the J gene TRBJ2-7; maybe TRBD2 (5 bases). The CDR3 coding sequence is TGTGCCACCAGTACCGGGAAAGGCCCCTACGAGCAGTACTTC. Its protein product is CATSTGKGPYEQYF.